Sequencing of this T cell receptor beta chain was carried out in a study of cytomegalovirus exposure and HLA in healthy donors. Study details: Counted in an early data release were approximately 85 million unique TCRs from HLA-typed donors.

Notes on the study in general: Indistinguishability led to the exclusion of some V segments, TRBV6-2 and TRBV6-3 included. Later, TCR association rates were found to vary by HLA locus, highest for DRB1 and lowest for HLA-C. Analyses of presence/absence relied on an assumption of roughly uniform sequencing depth across donors.

About this clone: Its antigen remains unidentified.

The V end lost 5 bases, the J end lost 3 bases, and 10 bases lay between the germline ends. This CDR3 spans 13 amino acids. Germline V gives CDR1 KGHSH, CDR2 LQKENI. PCR involved 60 Vbeta and 13 Jbeta primers. TCRdb's copy holds only in-frame clones and misses some; the assay was immunoSEQ multiplex PCR. The sample has around 150,000 clones; nearly 80% are singletons. This chain joins TRBV18 and TRBJ2-5, with TRBD1 as a possible D gene (6 bases). The clonotype was recovered from a male donor in good health and CMV-seronegative. Sample: PBMCs. DNA of the CDR3: TGTGCCAGCTCATACACAGGGAAAGAGACCCAGTACTTC. Protein product: CASSYTGKETQYF.